A selection of T cell receptor beta chains follows, all from one sample in a study of T cells after yellow fever vaccination. A single record per CDR3 protein comes from TCRdb applying MiXCR to the 5' RACE reads. The data contain around 250,000 distinct CDR3 sequences, about 5.2% of them singletons. The specimen was CD4+ T cells sorted from PBMCs, collected on the day of the yellow fever booster vaccination. These receptor sequences come from a man younger than 35 who received the YFV17D yellow fever vaccine. Each CDR3 is given with its conserved first and last residue. The order of the fields is V gene, D gene, J gene, clone size, CDR3 DNA, CDR3 protein. D genes are given only for firm matches. A row's size may be missing; if present it is once, few, many or a size class.

TRBV18	TRBD1	TRBJ1-6	-	TGTGCCAGCTCACAAGGACAGGGTGGCTCACCCCTCCACTTT	CASSQGQGGSPLHF
TRBV4-3	TRBD1	TRBJ2-1	few	TGCGCCAGCAGCCAACAACAGGGGGTCCAGTTCTTC	CASSQQQGVQFF
TRBV5-4	TRBD2	TRBJ2-3	many	TGTGCCAGCCGGCCCGGGACTAGCGGGCGCACAGATACGCAGTATTTT	CASRPGTSGRTDTQYF
TRBV5-4	-	TRBJ2-3	-	TGTGCCAGTACAGGGACCACAGATACGCAGTATTTT	CASTGTTDTQYF
TRBV4-1	TRBD1	TRBJ2-1	few	TGCGCCAGCAGCCAAGTGGACAGGCTCGATGAGCAGTTCTTC	CASSQVDRLDEQFF
TRBV7-9	-	TRBJ2-5	many	TGTGCCAGCAGCTCCCCGATACAGACCCAGTACTTC	CASSSPIQTQYF
TRBV6-2/TRBV6-3	-	TRBJ2-5	few	TGTGCCAGCAGTCGCTCGACAGGAATGATGGAGACCCAGTACTTC	CASSRSTGMMETQYF
TRBV28	TRBD2	TRBJ2-5	-	TGTGCCAGCAGTTTATATCTCCGACTAGCGGGGATGGAGGAGACCCAGTACTTC	CASSLYLRLAGMEETQYF
TRBV29-1	TRBD1	TRBJ2-4	few	TGCAGCGTTGAAGCAGCAGGGGGCTACATTCAGTACTTC	CSVEAAGGYIQYF
TRBV27	-	TRBJ2-1	few	TGTGCCAGCAGTCCCTTAGTGACCGATGAGCAGTTCTTC	CASSPLVTDEQFF
TRBV11-2	TRBD1	TRBJ2-7	-	TGTGCCAGCAGCTTACGGGGGACAGGAGGATACGAGCAGTACTTC	CASSLRGTGGYEQYF
TRBV20-1	TRBD1	TRBJ2-5	many	TGCAGTGCTAATTACTGGACAGGGAAGGTGGAGACCCAGTACTTC	CSANYWTGKVETQYF
TRBV7-9	-	TRBJ1-1	-	TGTGCCAGCCGATGGTCAGGGTCGACGGGGACTGAAGCTTTCTTT	CASRWSGSTGTEAFF
TRBV11-2	TRBD2	TRBJ2-5	-	TGTGCCAGCAGCTCTCAAAGCGGGGGCCTCCAAGAGACCCAGTACTTC	CASSSQSGGLQETQYF
TRBV12-3/TRBV12-4	TRBD2	TRBJ2-1	-	TGTGCCAGCACCACCAGCGGGGGCCACAATGAGCAGTTCTTC	CASTTSGGHNEQFF
TRBV6-6	TRBD1	TRBJ1-5	few	TGTGCCAGCAGAACGACCGGGACAGGGGGCAAGGCCTTTCAGCCCCAGCATTTT	CASRTTGTGGKAFQPQHF
TRBV6-5	-	TRBJ2-7	few	TGTGCCAGCAGTTACTCGCTTCGGGGACACTACGAGCAGTACTTC	CASSYSLRGHYEQYF
TRBV27	-	TRBJ1-6	-	TGTGCCAGCAGTCTTTTAGGGGATTTGAGCGGTTCACCCCTCCACTTT	CASSLLGDLSGSPLHF
TRBV6-2/TRBV6-3	-	TRBJ1-5	-	TGTGCCAGCAGAAGGACGGCTTATAGCAATCAGCCCCAGCATTTT	CASRRTAYSNQPQHF
TRBV6-2/TRBV6-3	-	TRBJ1-2	-	TGTGCCAGCAGTTACCCACCGTTAGGCAGAGCTAACTATGGCTACACCTTC	CASSYPPLGRANYGYTF
TRBV28	TRBD1	TRBJ2-3	many	TGTGCCAGCAGTTTAAGGACAGGATTCACAGATACGCAGTATTTT	CASSLRTGFTDTQYF
TRBV7-2	TRBD2	TRBJ2-3	-	TGTGCCAGCAGCTTGAATCTAGCGGCCGTGGATACGCAGTATTTT	CASSLNLAAVDTQYF
TRBV30	-	TRBJ1-1	-	TGTGCCTGGAGTACGGGACACAACACTGAAGCTTTCTTT	CAWSTGHNTEAFF
TRBV7-2	-	TRBJ2-3	many	TGTGCCAGCAGCTTATTACAGGCCACAGATACGCAGTATTTT	CASSLLQATDTQYF
TRBV28	TRBD2	TRBJ2-5	many	TGTGCCAGCAGTCCTAGCGGGGGTTTACAAGAGACCCAGTACTTC	CASSPSGGLQETQYF
TRBV18	-	TRBJ1-5	-	TGTGCCAGCTCCGGACAGCATGTAGGCCCCCAGCATTTT	CASSGQHVGPQHF
TRBV7-2	-	TRBJ1-6	few	TGTGCCAGCAGCTTGGGCCGCTTGCTCTCCTATAATTCACCCCTCCACTTT	CASSLGRLLSYNSPLHF
TRBV5-1	TRBD1	TRBJ1-3	-	TGCGCCAGCAGCCGAGGACAGGAATCTGGAAACACCATATATTTT	CASSRGQESGNTIYF
TRBV7-2	-	TRBJ1-2	few	TGTGCCAGCAGCTTACAGAGGGCCACTCCGTATGGCTACACCTTC	CASSLQRATPYGYTF
TRBV7-2	-	TRBJ2-6	few	TGTGCCAGCAGCTTAGGTGAGCCCAACGTCCTGACTTTC	CASSLGEPNVLTF
TRBV5-6	-	TRBJ1-2	few	TGTGCCAGCAGCTTGCGGGGATACACCCATGGCTACACCTTC	CASSLRGYTHGYTF
TRBV7-9	-	TRBJ1-2	-	TGTGCCAGCAGCTTACTCCGGGGCCAGTTGGGCTACACCTTC	CASSLLRGQLGYTF
TRBV5-6	-	TRBJ2-2	few	TGTGCCAGCAGCTCCGGACTGACTAACACCGGGGAGCTGTTTTTT	CASSSGLTNTGELFF
TRBV12-3/TRBV12-4	TRBD1	TRBJ1-6	many	TGTGCCAGCAGTTTGGGGGGACAGACCTATTCACCCCTCCACTTT	CASSLGGQTYSPLHF
TRBV11-2	-	TRBJ2-5	-	TGTGCCAGCAGCCGCGGGGCTGTGGGGGAGACCCAGTACTTC	CASSRGAVGETQYF
TRBV3-1	-	TRBJ1-5	few	TGTGCCAGCAGCCAAGATGGACATAGCAATCAGCCCCAGCATTTT	CASSQDGHSNQPQHF
TRBV7-9	-	TRBJ2-1	few	TGTGCCAGCAGCCCAGTCGGCGGTGCGGCGGGCTACAATGAGCAGTTCTTC	CASSPVGGAAGYNEQFF
TRBV28	-	TRBJ2-6	few	TGTGCCAGCAGTTCGGGAGCCCCACTGACTGGGGCCAACGTCCTGACTTTC	CASSSGAPLTGANVLTF
TRBV4-1	-	TRBJ1-2	-	TGCGCCAGCAGCCAAGGCCTAACCAGGGGCCGTGACTATGGCTACACCTTC	CASSQGLTRGRDYGYTF
TRBV7-6	TRBD2	TRBJ2-2	few	TGTGCCAGCAGCTGGGGACTAGCGGTAACCACCGGGGAGCTGTTTTTT	CASSWGLAVTTGELFF
TRBV5-4	-	TRBJ2-3	few	TGTGCCAGCAGCCAAGGGGGAGGAGTCACAGATACGCAGTATTTT	CASSQGGGVTDTQYF
TRBV9	TRBD1	TRBJ1-1	-	TGTGCCAGCAGCGTGAGGGGACAGATGAACACTGAAGCTTTCTTT	CASSVRGQMNTEAFF
TRBV27	-	TRBJ1-2	-	TGTGCCAGCAGTTCCAGGTCGGGGAACTATGGCTACACCTTC	CASSSRSGNYGYTF